Sequencing of this T cell receptor beta chain was carried out in a study of T cell repertoires in cytomegalovirus infection. Across the whole study: It can be stated that public TCR beta signatures indicated CMV infection as well as a matching HLA type.

The CDR3 loop spans 16 amino acids. Trimming at V came to 2 bases and at J to 4 bases, leaving 3 bases not matched to a gene. Germline V gene sequence: CDR1 SGHNT, CDR2 YENEEA. For this clonotype: Its specificity is unknown.

TCRdb reprocessed the reads via MiXCR and lists one record per CDR3 protein. The repertoire includes 200,000 to 300,000 distinct CDR3 sequences, roughly 13% of them detected once, and roughly 9.7% sits in the top ten. Study findings and constraints: The study found HLA-C-restricted CMV-specific TCR beta clonotypes dominating the ex vivo response. Carriers of CMV plus the relevant HLA were identified by cumulative public TCR beta family frequency.

The sequence was collected from a human donor in good health (CMV status not recorded). Some clones in this sample may be carry-over from other donors' samples. This chain links TRBV11-3 with TRBJ2-2, with 11 bases lining up with TRBD2. The sequencing sample was made of PBMCs. The CDR3 DNA is TGTGCCAGCAGCTTAACTAGCGGGAGAGGCACCGGGGAGCTGTTTTTT. Protein: CASSLTSGRGTGELFF.